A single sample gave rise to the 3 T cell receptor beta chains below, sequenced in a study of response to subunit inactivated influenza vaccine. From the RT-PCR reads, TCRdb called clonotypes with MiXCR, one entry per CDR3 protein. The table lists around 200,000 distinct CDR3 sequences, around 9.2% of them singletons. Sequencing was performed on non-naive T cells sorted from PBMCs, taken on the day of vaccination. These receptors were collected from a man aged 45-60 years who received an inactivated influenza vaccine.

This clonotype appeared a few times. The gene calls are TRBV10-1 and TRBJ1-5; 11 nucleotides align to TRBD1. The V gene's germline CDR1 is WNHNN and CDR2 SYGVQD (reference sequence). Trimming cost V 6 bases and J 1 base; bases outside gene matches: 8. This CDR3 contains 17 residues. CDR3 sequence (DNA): TGCGCCAGCAGGGGGACAGGGGGAGTATGCAGCAATCAGCCCCAGCATTTT. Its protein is CASRGTGGVCSNQPQHF.

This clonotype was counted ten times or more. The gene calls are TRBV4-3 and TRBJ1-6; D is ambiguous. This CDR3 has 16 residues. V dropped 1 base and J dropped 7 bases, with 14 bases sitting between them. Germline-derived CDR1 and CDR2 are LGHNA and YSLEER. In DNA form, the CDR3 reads TGCGCCAGCAGCCAAGTCCCCCTCCCGGGGAATTCACCCCTCCACTTT. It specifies CASSQVPLPGNSPLHF.

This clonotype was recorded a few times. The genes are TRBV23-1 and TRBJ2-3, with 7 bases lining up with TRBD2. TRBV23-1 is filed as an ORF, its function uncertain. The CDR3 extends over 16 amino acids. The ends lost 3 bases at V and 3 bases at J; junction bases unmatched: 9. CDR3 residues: CASSHLRGRFTDTQYF. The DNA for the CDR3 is TGCGCCAGCAGTCACCTGCGGGGGAGGTTTACAGATACGCAGTATTTT.